Sequencing of this TCR beta chain was carried out in a study of shared clonotypes between healthy human individuals. Study as a whole: CD8 memory received one plate per donor, CD8 naive two, CD4 memory three and CD4 naive three. Whole-study findings and limits: Clonotype sharing levels among donors were expected to vary with sequencing depth. Only blood underwent sampling, and tissue repertoires likely differ.

Remarks on this clone: Antigen specificity is unknown.

TCRdb's table, derived via immunoSEQ multiplex PCR, lists solely in-frame clones and lacks some. The sample has under 1 million clones, 92% seen once. The V end was cut by 1 base, the J end by 1 base, with 9 bases between. Germline CDR1 reads SGHDN; CDR2 reads FVKESK. The CDR3 extends over 15 amino acids. Naive CD8 cells comprised CD45RO-negative, CCR7-positively selected cells, excluding terminally differentiated effector memory CD45RA+ cells. The material sequenced was naive CD8+ T cells sorted from blood. This TCR came from a man aged 25 to 45 in good health. The chain employs TRBV14 and TRBJ2-3; D call uncertain. The CDR3 coding sequence is TGTGCCAGCAGCCAAGCAGTGTCTCGCACAGATACGCAGTATTTT. It specifies CASSQAVSRTDTQYF.